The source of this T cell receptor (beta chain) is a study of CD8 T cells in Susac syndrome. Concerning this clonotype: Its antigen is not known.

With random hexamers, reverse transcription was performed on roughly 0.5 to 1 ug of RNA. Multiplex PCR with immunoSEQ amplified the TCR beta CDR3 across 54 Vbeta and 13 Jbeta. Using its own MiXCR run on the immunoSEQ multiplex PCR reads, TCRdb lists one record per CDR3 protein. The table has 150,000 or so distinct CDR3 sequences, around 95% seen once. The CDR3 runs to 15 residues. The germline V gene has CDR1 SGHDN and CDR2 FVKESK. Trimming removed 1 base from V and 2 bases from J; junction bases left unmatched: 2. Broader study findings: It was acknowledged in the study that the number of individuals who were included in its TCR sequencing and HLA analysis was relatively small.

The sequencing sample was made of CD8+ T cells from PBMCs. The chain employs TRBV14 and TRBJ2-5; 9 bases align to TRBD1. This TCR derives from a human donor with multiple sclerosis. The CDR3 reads CASSQGDRVQETQYF. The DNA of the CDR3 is TGTGCCAGCAGCCAAGGGGACAGGGTGCAAGAGACCCAGTACTTC.